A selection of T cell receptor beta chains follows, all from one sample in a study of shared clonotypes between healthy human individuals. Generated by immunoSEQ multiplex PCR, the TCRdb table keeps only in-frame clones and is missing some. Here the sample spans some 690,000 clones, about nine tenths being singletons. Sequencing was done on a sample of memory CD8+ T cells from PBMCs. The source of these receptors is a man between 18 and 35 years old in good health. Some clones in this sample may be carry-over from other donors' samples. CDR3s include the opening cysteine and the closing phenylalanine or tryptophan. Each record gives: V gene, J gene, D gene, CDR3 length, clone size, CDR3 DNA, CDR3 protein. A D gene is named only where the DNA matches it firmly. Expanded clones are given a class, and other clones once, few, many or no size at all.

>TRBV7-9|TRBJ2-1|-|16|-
TGTGCCAGCAGCTTAGGATTGGAGGGCTCCTACAATGAGCAGTTCTTC
CASSLGLEGSYNEQFF
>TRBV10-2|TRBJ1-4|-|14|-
TGCGCCAGCCAGACGGGGCAGGGTAATGAAAAACTGTTTTTT
CASQTGQGNEKLFF
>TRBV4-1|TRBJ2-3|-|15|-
TGCGCCAGCAGCCAAGGGGGGACCAGCACAGATACGCAGTATTTT
CASSQGGTSTDTQYF
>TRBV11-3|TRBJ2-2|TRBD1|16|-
TGTGCCAGCAGCTTCGAGAACAGGGGGAACACCGGGGAGCTGTTTTTT
CASSFENRGNTGELFF
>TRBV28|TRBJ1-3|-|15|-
TGTGCCAGCATCGGGACCTTTTTTTCTGGAAACACCATATATTTT
CASIGTFFSGNTIYF
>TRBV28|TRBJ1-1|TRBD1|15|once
TGTGCCAGCAGTTTCTCCGGACAGGGAAGCACTGAAGCTTTCTTT
CASSFSGQGSTEAFF
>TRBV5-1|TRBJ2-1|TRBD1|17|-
TGCGCCAGCAGCTTGGGAGAGGGGACAGTATCCTACAATGAGCAGTTCTTC
CASSLGEGTVSYNEQFF
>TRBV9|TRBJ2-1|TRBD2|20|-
TGTGCCAGCAGCGTCCCGGGACTAGCGACCAAATTGACCTCCTACAATGAGCAGTTCTTC
CASSVPGLATKLTSYNEQFF
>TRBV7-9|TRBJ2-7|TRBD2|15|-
TGTGCCAGCAGCCATACTAGCGGGGTCTCCTACGAGCAGTACTTC
CASSHTSGVSYEQYF
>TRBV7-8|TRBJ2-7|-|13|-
TGTGCCAGCAGCATTAGGACAGACTACGAGCAGTACTTC
CASSIRTDYEQYF